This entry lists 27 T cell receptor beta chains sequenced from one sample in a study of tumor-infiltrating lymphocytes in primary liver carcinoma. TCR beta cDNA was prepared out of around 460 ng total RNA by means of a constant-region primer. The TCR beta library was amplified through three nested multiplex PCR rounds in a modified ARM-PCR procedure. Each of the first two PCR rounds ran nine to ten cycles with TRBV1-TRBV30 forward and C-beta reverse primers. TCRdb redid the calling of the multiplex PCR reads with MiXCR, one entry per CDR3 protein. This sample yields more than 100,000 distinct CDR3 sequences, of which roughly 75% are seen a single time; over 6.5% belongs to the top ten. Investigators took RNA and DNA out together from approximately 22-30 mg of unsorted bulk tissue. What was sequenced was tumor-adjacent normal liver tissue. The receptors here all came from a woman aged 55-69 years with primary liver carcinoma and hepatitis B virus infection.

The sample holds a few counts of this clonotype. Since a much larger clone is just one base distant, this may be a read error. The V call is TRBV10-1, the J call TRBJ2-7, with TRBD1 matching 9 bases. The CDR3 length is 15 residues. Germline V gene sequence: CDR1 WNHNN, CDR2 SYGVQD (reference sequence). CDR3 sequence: CANSESGQGPHEQYF. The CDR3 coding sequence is TGCGCCAACAGTGAGTCTGGACAGGGGCCCCACGAGCAGTACTTC.

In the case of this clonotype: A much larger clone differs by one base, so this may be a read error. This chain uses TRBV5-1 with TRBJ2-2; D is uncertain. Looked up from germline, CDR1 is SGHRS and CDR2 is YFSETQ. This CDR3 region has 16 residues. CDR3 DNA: TGCGCCAACAGCTTGGCGGCTTTCGCGAACACCGGGGAGCTGTTTTTT. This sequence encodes CANSLAAFANTGELFF. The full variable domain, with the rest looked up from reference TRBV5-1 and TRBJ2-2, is KAGVTQTPRYLIKTRGQQVTLSCSPISGHRSVSWYQQTPGQGLQFLFEYFSETQRNKGNFPGRFSGRQFSNSRSEMNVSTLELGDSALYLCANSLAAFANTGELFFGEGSRLTVL.

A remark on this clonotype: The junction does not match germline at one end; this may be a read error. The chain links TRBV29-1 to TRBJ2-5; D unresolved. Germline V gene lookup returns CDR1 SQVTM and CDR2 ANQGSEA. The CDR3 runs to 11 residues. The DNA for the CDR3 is TGCAGTGTCAACACCCAAGAGACCCGGTACTTC. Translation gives CSVNTQETRYF.

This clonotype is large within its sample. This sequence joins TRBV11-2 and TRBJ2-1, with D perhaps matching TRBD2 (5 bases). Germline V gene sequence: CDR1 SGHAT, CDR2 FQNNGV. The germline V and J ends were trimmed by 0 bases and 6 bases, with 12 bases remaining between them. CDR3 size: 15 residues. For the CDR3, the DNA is TGTGCCAGCAGCTTAGAGGGGAGTCTCCTCAATGAGCAGTTCTTC. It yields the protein CASSLEGSLLNEQFF.

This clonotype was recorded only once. In nucleotides, the CDR3 is TGTGCCAGCAGCTTAGATCGACATACTACAGAAACGCGATATTTT. It translates to CASSLDRHTTETRYF. This rearrangement joins TRBV11-3 to TRBJ2-3; D is uncertain. Germline lookup yields CDR1 SGHNT and CDR2 YENEEA. CDR3 length: 15 amino acids. V shed 0 bases and J shed 15 bases, with 22 bases lying between them.

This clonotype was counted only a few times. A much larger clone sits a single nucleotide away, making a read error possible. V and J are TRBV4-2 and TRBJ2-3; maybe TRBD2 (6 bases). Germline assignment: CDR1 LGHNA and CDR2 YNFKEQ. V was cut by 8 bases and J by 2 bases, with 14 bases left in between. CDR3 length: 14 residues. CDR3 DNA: TGTGCCAGCTCGGCGGGAAGGCCCACAGATACGCAGTATTTT. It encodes CASSAGRPTDTQYF.

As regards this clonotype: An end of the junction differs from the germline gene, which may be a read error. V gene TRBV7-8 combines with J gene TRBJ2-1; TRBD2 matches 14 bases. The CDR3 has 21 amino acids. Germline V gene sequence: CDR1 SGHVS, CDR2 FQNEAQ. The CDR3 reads CASSLYLPGLAGVSSYDEQFF. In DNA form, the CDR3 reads TGTGCCAGCAGCTTATACCTCCCGGGACTAGCGGGAGTGAGCTCCTACGATGAGCAGTTCTTC.

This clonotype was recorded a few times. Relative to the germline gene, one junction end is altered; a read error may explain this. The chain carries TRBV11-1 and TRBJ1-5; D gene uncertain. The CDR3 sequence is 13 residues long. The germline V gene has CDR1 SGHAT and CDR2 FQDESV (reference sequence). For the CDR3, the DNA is TGTGCCAGCAGCTTTTCCGGCAATCTGCCCCAGCATTTT. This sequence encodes CASSFSGNLPQHF.

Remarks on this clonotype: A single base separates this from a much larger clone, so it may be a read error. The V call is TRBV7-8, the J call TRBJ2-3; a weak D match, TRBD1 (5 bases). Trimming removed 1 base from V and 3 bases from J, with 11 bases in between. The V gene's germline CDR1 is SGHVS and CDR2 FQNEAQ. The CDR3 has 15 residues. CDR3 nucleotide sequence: TGTGCCAGCAGCTTAGGTAATAGGGGAACAGATACGCAGTATTTT. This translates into CASSLGNRGTDTQYF.

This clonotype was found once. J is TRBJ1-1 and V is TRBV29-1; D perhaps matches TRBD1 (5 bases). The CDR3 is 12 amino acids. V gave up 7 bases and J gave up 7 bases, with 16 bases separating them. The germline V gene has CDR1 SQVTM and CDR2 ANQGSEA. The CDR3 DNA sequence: TGCAGCGATAAGTTCGGACAAGGTGAAGCTTTCTTT. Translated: CSDKFGQGEAFF.

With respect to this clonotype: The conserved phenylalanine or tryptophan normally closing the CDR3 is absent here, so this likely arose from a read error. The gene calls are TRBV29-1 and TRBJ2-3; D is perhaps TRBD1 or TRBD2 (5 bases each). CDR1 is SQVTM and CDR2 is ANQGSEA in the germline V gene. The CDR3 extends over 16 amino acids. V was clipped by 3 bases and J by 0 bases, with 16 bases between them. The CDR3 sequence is CSVDGRGTSSTDTQYS. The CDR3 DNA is TGCAGCGTTGATGGTCGTGGGACCTCTAGCACAGATACGCAGTATTCT.

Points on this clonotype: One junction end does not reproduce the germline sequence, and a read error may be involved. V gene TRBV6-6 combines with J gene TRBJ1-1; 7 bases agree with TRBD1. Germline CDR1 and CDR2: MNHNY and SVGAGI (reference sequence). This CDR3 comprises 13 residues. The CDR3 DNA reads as TGTGCCAGCAGGAAGACAGGGCGAACTGAGGCTTTCTTT. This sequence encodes CASRKTGRTEAFF.

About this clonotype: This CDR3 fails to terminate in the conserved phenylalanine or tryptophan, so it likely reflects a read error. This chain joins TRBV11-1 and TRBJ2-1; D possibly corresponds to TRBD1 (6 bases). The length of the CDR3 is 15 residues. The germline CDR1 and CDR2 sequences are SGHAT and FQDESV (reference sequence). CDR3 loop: CASSRTGTPYIEQFL. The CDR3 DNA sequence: TGTGCCAGCAGCAGAACAGGGACACCTTACATTGAGCAGTTCCTC.

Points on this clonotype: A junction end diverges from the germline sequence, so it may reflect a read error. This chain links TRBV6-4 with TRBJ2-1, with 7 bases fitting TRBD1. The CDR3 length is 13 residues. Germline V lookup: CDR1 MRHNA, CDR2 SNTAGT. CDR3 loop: CASSARQGTEQSF. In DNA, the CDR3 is TGTGCCAGCAGTGCCCGACAGGGCACTGAGCAGTCCTTC.

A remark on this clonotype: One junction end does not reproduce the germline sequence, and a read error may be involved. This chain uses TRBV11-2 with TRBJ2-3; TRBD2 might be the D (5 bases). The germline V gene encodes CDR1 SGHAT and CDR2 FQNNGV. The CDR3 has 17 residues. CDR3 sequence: CAGSSPAISVNTDTQYF. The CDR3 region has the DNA TGTGCCGGCAGCTCCCCCGCCATTAGCGTAAACACAGATACGCAGTATTTT.

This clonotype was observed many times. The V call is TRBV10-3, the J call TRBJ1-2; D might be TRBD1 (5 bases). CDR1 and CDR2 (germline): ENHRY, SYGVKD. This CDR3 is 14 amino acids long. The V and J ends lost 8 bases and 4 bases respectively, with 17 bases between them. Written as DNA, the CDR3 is TGTGCCATCGCCGAGTTAAGGGGTGGCTATGGCTACACCTTC. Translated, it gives CAIAELRGGYGYTF.

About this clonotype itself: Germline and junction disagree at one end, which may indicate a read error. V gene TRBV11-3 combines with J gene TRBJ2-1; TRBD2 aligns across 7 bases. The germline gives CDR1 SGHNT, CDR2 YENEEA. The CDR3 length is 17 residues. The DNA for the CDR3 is TGTGCCGGCAGTCGTTCCCGCGGCGGGAGAACGTTCAATGAGCAGTTCTTC. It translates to CAGSRSRGGRTFNEQFF.

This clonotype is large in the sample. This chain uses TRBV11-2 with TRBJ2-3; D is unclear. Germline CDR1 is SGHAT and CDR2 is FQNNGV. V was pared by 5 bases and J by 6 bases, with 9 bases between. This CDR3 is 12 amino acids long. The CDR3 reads CASSPWADTQYF. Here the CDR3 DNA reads TGTGCCAGCAGCCCCTGGGCGGATACGCAGTATTTT.

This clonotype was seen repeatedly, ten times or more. Written as DNA, the CDR3 is TGCAGCGTTGTAGTTTGGGGCGGGGGGAACACCGGGGAGCTGTTTTTT. As protein: CSVVVWGGGNTGELFF. The gene calls are TRBV29-1 and TRBJ2-2; 7 bases align to TRBD2. Germline trimming cut 4 bases from V and 1 base from J; bases unmatched to any gene: 9. The CDR3 loop spans 16 amino acids. The germline gives CDR1 SQVTM, CDR2 ANQGSEA.

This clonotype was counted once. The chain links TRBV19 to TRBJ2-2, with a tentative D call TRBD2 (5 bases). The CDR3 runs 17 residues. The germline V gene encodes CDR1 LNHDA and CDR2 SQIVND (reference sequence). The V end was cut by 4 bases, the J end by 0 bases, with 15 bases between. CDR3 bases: TGTGCCAGTAGTACGTCGACTAACGGATCGAACACCGGGGAGCTGTTTTTT. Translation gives CASSTSTNGSNTGELFF.

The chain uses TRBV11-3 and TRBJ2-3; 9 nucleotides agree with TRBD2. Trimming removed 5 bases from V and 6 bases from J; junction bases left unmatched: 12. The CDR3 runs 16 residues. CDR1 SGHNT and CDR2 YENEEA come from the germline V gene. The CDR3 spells CASSGSPAGGVDTQYF. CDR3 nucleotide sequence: TGTGCCAGCAGCGGCAGCCCGGCGGGAGGGGTGGATACGCAGTATTTT. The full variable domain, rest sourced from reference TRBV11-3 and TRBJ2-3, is EAGVVQSPRYKIIEKKQPVAFWCNPISGHNTLYWYLQNLGQGPELLIRYENEEAVDDSQLPKDRFSAERLKGVDSTLKIQPAELGDSAVYLCASSGSPAGGVDTQYFGPGTRLTVL.

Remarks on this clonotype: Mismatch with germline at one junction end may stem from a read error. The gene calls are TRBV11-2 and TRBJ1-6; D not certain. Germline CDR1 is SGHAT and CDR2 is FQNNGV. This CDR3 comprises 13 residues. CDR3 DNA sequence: TGTGCCAGCAGCTTAGAGCCAGGTTCGCCCCTCCGCTTT. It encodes CASSLEPGSPLRF.

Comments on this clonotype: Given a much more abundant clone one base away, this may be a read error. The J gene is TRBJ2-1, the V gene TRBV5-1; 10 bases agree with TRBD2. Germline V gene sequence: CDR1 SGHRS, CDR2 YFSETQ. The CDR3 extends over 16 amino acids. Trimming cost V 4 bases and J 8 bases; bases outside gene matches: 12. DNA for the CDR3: TGCGCCAGCAGCCCGAGGAGTACTAGCGGGAAGTATGAGCAGTTCTTC. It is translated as CASSPRSTSGKYEQFF.

As DNA, the CDR3 is TGTGCCAGCAGTTTAACCGGGACAGGGCCCGGGGAGCTGTTTTTT. Translating gives CASSLTGTGPGELFF. The chain couples TRBV7-9 to TRBJ2-2, with 9 bases lining up with TRBD1. J was trimmed by 6 bases and V by 6 bases; bases with no gene match: 8. This CDR3 comprises 15 residues. CDR1 SEHNR and CDR2 FQNEAQ come from the germline V gene (reference sequence).

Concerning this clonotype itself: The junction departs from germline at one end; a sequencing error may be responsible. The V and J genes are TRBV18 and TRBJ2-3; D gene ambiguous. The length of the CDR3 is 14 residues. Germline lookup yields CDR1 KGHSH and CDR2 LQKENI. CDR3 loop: CASSPPGHTDAQYF. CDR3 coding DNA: TGTGCCAGCTCACCACCGGGCCACACAGATGCGCAGTATTTT.

CDR3 bases: TGTGTCAACAGCGGAGGGCCACATGAGACCCAGTACTTC. Its translation is CVNSGGPHETQYF. The chain couples TRBV11-2 to TRBJ2-5; maybe TRBD2 (6 bases). Germline CDR1 is SGHAT and CDR2 is FQNNGV. The CDR3 is made up of 13 amino acids.

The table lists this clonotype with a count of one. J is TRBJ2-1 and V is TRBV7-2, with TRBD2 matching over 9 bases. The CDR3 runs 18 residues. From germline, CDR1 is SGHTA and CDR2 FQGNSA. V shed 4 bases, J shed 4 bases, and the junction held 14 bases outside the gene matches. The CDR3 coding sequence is TGTGCCAGCAGCTCTAGGGGCCGGGCGGGAGGGCCTTACAATGAGCAGTTCTTC. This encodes CASSSRGRAGGPYNEQFF.